This T cell receptor beta chain appears in the sequencing data of a study of shared clonotypes between healthy human individuals. Whole-study findings and limits: Blood alone was sampled, and tissue repertoires likely differ. It was the non-shared clonotypes that had lower generation probabilities than clonotypes shared by all four donors.

CD45RO-negative, CCR7-positively selected cells formed the naive CD8 fraction, excluding terminally differentiated effector memory CD45RA+ cells. As to this clone: Its antigen is still unknown.

TCRdb's copy holds only in-frame clones and misses some; the assay was immunoSEQ multiplex PCR. The sample consists of approximately 840,000 clones, 96% of them appearing once. This TCR derives from a man aged 25-45 years in good health. The sequencing sample was made of naive CD8+ T cells sorted from blood.

The CDR3 protein is CASSDRGSQETQYF. CDR3 coding DNA: TGTGCCAGCAGCGACAGGGGTTCCCAAGAGACCCAGTACTTC. The rearrangement uses TRBV7-9 and TRBJ2-5, with TRBD1 identical over 8 bases. With V trimmed by 5 bases and J by 1 base, 3 bases remained unmatched. Germline V gene sequence: CDR1 SEHNR, CDR2 FQNEAQ (reference sequence). The CDR3 runs to 14 residues. The whole variable domain, remainder taken from reference TRBV7-9 and TRBJ2-5, is DTGVSQNPRHKITKRGQNVTFRCDPISEHNRLYWYRQTLGQGPEFLTYFQNEAQLEKSRLLSDRFSAERPKGSFSTLEIQRTEQGDSAMYLCASSDRGSQETQYFGPGTRLLVL.